These 16 T cell receptor beta chains were sequenced from one sample in a study of response to subunit inactivated influenza vaccine. TCRdb processed the RT-PCR reads anew with MiXCR; each CDR3 protein has one entry. The sample carries hundreds of thousands of distinct CDR3 sequences, around 13% recorded once. The sequencing here drew on PBMCs from blood, taken less than 15 days before vaccination. The receptors were gathered from a man aged 45 to 65 who received an inactivated influenza vaccine.

The genes are TRBV6-1 and TRBJ2-5; 8 bases line up with TRBD2. Trimming cost V 2 bases and J 3 bases; bases outside gene matches: 8. The CDR3 sequence is 16 residues long. Germline-derived CDR1 and CDR2 are MNHNS and SASEGT. The CDR3 spells CASSEPGTRLKETQYF. In nucleotides, the CDR3 is TGTGCCAGCAGTGAACCCGGGACTAGGCTAAAAGAGACCCAGTACTTC.

The CDR3 nucleotides are TGTGCCAGCAGTTCGGGTGGGTCAGTTGAAAACATTCAGTACTTC. Translated: CASSSGGSVENIQYF. The J gene is TRBJ2-4, the V gene TRBV28; D is unclear. Germline CDR1 MDHEN, CDR2 SYDVKM. CDR3 length equals 15 residues. V lost 4 bases and J lost 5, with 15 bases in between.

This clonotype was seen only a few times. The V and J genes are TRBV10-3 and TRBJ2-5, with D possibly called TRBD1 or TRBD2 (5 bases each). This CDR3 region has 11 residues. Deletions cut 11 bases from V and 5 bases from J, with 12 bases between. The V gene's germline CDR1 is ENHRY and CDR2 SYGVKD. The CDR3 DNA is TGTGCCTCAACCGAGGGGGAGACCCAGTACTTC. Amino acids: CASTEGETQYF.

The chain carries TRBV29-1 and TRBJ1-1, with D unclear. V was shortened by 2 bases and J by 8 bases, with 3 bases between the two germline ends. In germline, CDR1 is SQVTM, CDR2 ANQGSEA. This CDR3 is built from 9 residues. The chain's CDR3 is CSVEQEAFF. The CDR3 DNA follows: TGCAGCGTTGAACAGGAAGCTTTCTTT.

V gene TRBV2 combines with J gene TRBJ1-2, with TRBD1 identical over 12 bases. The germline V gene has CDR1 SNHLY and CDR2 FYNNEI. This CDR3 is built from 16 residues. Germline trimming cut 7 bases from V and 6 bases from J; bases unmatched to any gene: 12. The CDR3 DNA sequence: TGTGCCAGCATAAGGGACAGGGGGCGCGCCAGGAATGGCTACACCTTC. The encoded protein is CASIRDRGRARNGYTF. Filled out from reference TRBV2 and TRBJ1-2, the complete variable domain reads EPEVTQTPSHQVTQMGQEVILRCVPISNHLYFYWYRQILGQKVEFLVSFYNNEISEKSEIFDDQFSVERPDGSNFTLKIRSTKLEDSAMYFCASIRDRGRARNGYTFGSGTRLTVV.

This clonotype was seen more than once but under ten times. This chain connects TRBV29-1 to TRBJ2-7; 7 nucleotides line up with TRBD1. The germline V gene has CDR1 SQVTM and CDR2 ANQGSEA. The CDR3 spans 14 residues. V dropped 5 bases and J dropped 6; count of bases not matched to a gene: 13. The CDR3 DNA follows: TGCAGCGTTTGTATCTCGCAGGGACAGCGCGAGCAGTACTTC. This sequence encodes CSVCISQGQREQYF.

The genes are TRBV4-1 and TRBJ2-1; 8 bases are shared with TRBD2. Per the germline V gene, CDR1 is MGHRA and CDR2 is YSYEKL. J was trimmed by 2 bases and V by 0 bases; bases with no gene match: 6. The CDR3 is 17 residues long. This CDR3 is CASSQDRAGGAYNEQFF. In nucleotides, the CDR3 is TGCGCCAGCAGCCAAGATCGAGCCGGGGGGGCCTACAATGAGCAGTTCTTC.

This clonotype has just a few counts. V usage is TRBV5-5 and J usage is TRBJ1-1; no definite D call. CDR3 size: 14 residues. Trimming stripped 5 bases from V and 0 bases from J, with 11 bases between. The germline V gene has CDR1 SGHKS and CDR2 YYEKEE (reference sequence). CDR3 residues: CASSYDIMNTEAFF. The CDR3 bases are TGTGCCAGCAGTTACGATATTATGAACACTGAAGCTTTCTTT. Full variable domain (outside the CDR3, taken from reference TRBV5-5 and TRBJ1-1): DAGVTQSPTHLIKTRGQQVTLRCSPISGHKSVSWYQQVLGQGPQFIFQYYEKEERGRGNFPDRFSARQFPNYSSELNVNALLLGDSALYLCASSYDIMNTEAFFGQGTRLTVV.

The gene calls are TRBV24-1 and TRBJ2-2, with TRBD2 matching over 11 bases. The V segment lost 8 bases and the J segment 5 bases; nucleotides outside the gene matches: 9. Germline CDR1 and CDR2: KGHDR and SFDVKD. The CDR3 spans 16 residues. The CDR3 DNA sequence: TGTGCCACCAATACGGGACTAGCGGTACGAACCGGGGAGCTGTTTTTT. This translates into CATNTGLAVRTGELFF.

The chain recombines TRBV6-2 or TRBV6-3 with TRBJ2-5, with D perhaps given as TRBD1 or TRBD2 (5 bases each). The CDR3 contains 13 residues. Germline CDR1 MNHEY, CDR2 SVGEGT. Deletions cut 2 bases from V and 4 bases from J, with 8 bases between. This CDR3 reads CASSYAGRETQYF. The CDR3 DNA reads TGTGCCAGCAGTTACGCAGGGAGAGAGACCCAGTACTTC.

This chain joins TRBV29-1 and TRBJ1-5, with D tentatively TRBD1 (6 bases). Germline lookup yields CDR1 SQVTM and CDR2 ANQGSEA. V dropped 6 bases and J dropped 6 bases, with 15 bases sitting between them. The length of the CDR3 is 13 residues. The CDR3 protein is CSVGSGAGQPQHF. The CDR3 nucleotides are TGCAGCGTCGGGTCGGGGGCCGGTCAGCCCCAGCATTTT.

This clonotype has a count of ten or more. V is TRBV5-1 and J is TRBJ2-5; D not resolved. Between the trimmed V and J ends, which lost 0 bases and 4 bases, there was a span of 13 bases. Germline V gene data show CDR1 as SGHRS and CDR2 as YFSETQ. The CDR3 loop spans 15 amino acids. The CDR3 DNA sequence: TGCGCCAGCAGCTTGGTTTTAGCAGGTGGAGAGACCCAGTACTTC. Translating gives CASSLVLAGGETQYF.

The chain carries TRBV7-6 and TRBJ2-3; 13 bases map to TRBD2. The CDR3 contains 16 residues. CDR1 and CDR2 from the germline V gene are SGHVS and FNYEAQ. V was clipped by 5 bases and J by 3 bases; unmatched bases: 5. CDR3 sequence: CASSGWTSGRTDTQYF. The DNA of the CDR3 is TGTGCCAGCAGCGGATGGACTAGCGGGAGAACAGATACGCAGTATTTT.

This clonotype was picked up a small number of times. The chain recombines TRBV12-3 or TRBV12-4 with TRBJ2-7; 8 positions match TRBD1. CDR3 length: 15 residues. V lost 7 bases to trimming and J lost 3 bases; unmatched junction nucleotides: 11. The CDR3 region is CASISSGTGFYEQYF. The CDR3 DNA follows: TGTGCCAGCATTTCATCCGGGACAGGATTCTACGAGCAGTACTTC.

Many counts were recorded for this clonotype. V gene TRBV7-8 combines with J gene TRBJ2-1; 9 bases agree with TRBD2. In germline, CDR1 is SGHVS, CDR2 FQNEAQ. The V and J ends lost 5 bases and 1 base, in that order; junction bases with no gene match: 9. The CDR3 is made up of 17 amino acids. This CDR3 reads CASSGASGAISYNEQFF. The CDR3 nucleotides read TGTGCCAGCAGCGGGGCTAGCGGGGCTATTTCCTACAATGAGCAGTTCTTC.

This clonotype was found a few times. J is TRBJ1-3 and V is TRBV6-2 or TRBV6-3, with 7 bases that match TRBD1. Losses at the gene ends were 6 bases for V and 4 bases for J; bases not matched to a gene: 12. Per germline, CDR1 MNHEY and CDR2 SVGEGT. The CDR3 spans 16 residues. In DNA form, the CDR3 reads TGTGCCAGCAGATCACGGACAGGAAGGCTCGGAAACACCATATATTTT. This sequence encodes CASRSRTGRLGNTIYF.